This TCR beta chain was captured by sequencing in a study of CD8 T cells in ankylosing spondylitis. Whole-study findings and limits: Clones linked to disease, bearing a CD8+ phenotype, were relatively rare in peripheral blood. Reportedly, significant enrichment of disease-linked clones occurred in matched ankylosing spondylitis synovial fluid. Made up of about eight highly homologous variants, a TCR beta motif appeared characteristic of ankylosing spondylitis blood. Some motif variants were previously reported in reactive arthritis synovial fluid and blood.

Trimming removed 5 bases from V and 0 bases from J, with 6 bases in between. CDR3 length equals 12 residues. CDR1 DFQATT and CDR2 SNEGSKA come from the germline V gene (reference sequence). TCRdb re-derived calls from the 5' RACE reads in MiXCR, one entry per CDR3 protein. The sample lists fewer than 200,000 distinct CDR3 sequences, over 15% occurring once. This clonotype appeared many times. Its antigen is not identified. The chain combines TRBV20-1 with TRBJ2-3, with D perhaps matching TRBD2 (5 bases). Material: blood, either unsorted or a sorted T cell fraction (not recorded which). The receptor comes from a male donor between 5 and 35 years old with ankylosing spondylitis or in good health (not recorded which). CDR3 sequence: CSARGSTDTQYF. CDR3 DNA sequence: TGCAGTGCTCGAGGGAGCACAGATACGCAGTATTTT.